These 24 T cell receptor beta chains were sequenced from one sample in a study of metastatic and nonmetastatic thyroid tumors. With MiXCR, TCRdb reprocessed the PCR reads. The sample contains approximately 90,000 clones, over 9.5% of which appear only once. Thyroid surgery was preceded by no treatment in any patient. Sequencing was done on a sample of blood. Every receptor here comes from a female donor with papillary thyroid cancer or a benign thyroid nodule (not recorded which). Some clones in this sample may be carry-over from other donors' samples.

This clone appeared a few times. The CDR3 nucleotides are TGTGCCAGCAATACCAAGCGGACAGCTGGCTACACCTTC. It specifies CASNTKRTAGYTF. The chain employs TRBV28 and TRBJ1-2, with D possibly TRBD1 on 6 matching bases. The germline CDR1 and CDR2 sequences are MDHEN and SYDVKM. Trimming took 7 bases from V and 7 from J, leaving 16 bases between them. The CDR3 contains 13 residues.

This clone was seen only a few times. The gene calls are TRBV6-1 and TRBJ2-1; D is perhaps TRBD2 (6 bases). There are 14 residues in the CDR3. Trimming removed 6 bases from V and 8 bases from J, with 17 bases in between. The germline gives CDR1 MNHNS, CDR2 SASEGT. CDR3 nucleotide sequence: TGTGCCAGCAGGAGAGAGACTAGTTCCTATGAGCAGTTCTTC. It is translated as CASRRETSSYEQFF.

On this clone itself: This may be a read error: a much more frequent sequence differs by one nucleotide. J is TRBJ2-3 and V is TRBV20-1; no firm D call. Trimming took 6 bases from V and 3 from J, leaving 19 bases between them. The CDR3 is 15 residues long. Per the germline V gene, CDR1 is DFQATT and CDR2 is SNEGSKA (reference sequence). As DNA, the CDR3 is TGCAGTGCCCCCCCTAATGGCGCGAGGACAGATACGCAGTATTTT. Protein sequence: CSAPPNGARTDTQYF.

The sample holds many counts of this clone. This rearrangement joins TRBV6-1 to TRBJ1-1; 8 nucleotides match TRBD1. CDR3 size: 13 residues. V was pared by 5 bases and J by 3 bases, with 2 bases of the junction left unmatched. In germline, CDR1 is MNHNS, CDR2 SASEGT. CDR3 in DNA: TGTGCCAGCAGTTTGACAGGGGACACTGAAGCTTTCTTT. Amino acids: CASSLTGDTEAFF.

This sequence joins TRBV20-1 and TRBJ2-1; D may correspond to TRBD1 or TRBD2 (5 bases each). Germline CDR1 is DFQATT and CDR2 is SNEGSKA (reference sequence). Trimming shortened V by 6 bases and J by 0 bases, and 18 bases separated the two germline ends. The CDR3 sequence is 16 residues long. CDR3 in amino acids: CSAVGGLGRSYNEQFF. The CDR3 DNA reads TGCAGTGCAGTTGGGGGTCTAGGACGCTCCTACAATGAGCAGTTCTTC.

This clone has a count of ten or more. The chain is built from TRBV2 and TRBJ1-5; D gene uncertain. The CDR3 covers 13 residues. With 4 bases removed from V and 4 bases from J, the gap between germline ends came to 8 bases. The germline CDR1 and CDR2 sequences are SNHLY and FYNNEI. CDR3: CASSAADNQPQHF. The CDR3 coding sequence is TGTGCCAGCAGTGCAGCGGATAATCAGCCCCAGCATTTT.

This clone was seen ten or more times. CDR3 bases: TGTGCCAGCTCACCTAACGACAGGGACGCTTTCTTT. Protein sequence: CASSPNDRDAFF. The chain couples TRBV18 to TRBJ1-1, with 7 bases identical to TRBD1. Losses at the gene ends were 3 bases for V and 11 bases for J; bases not matched to a gene: 6. The V gene's germline CDR1 is KGHSH and CDR2 LQKENI. The CDR3 loop spans 12 amino acids.

This clone is termed medium-sized. This rearrangement joins TRBV4-3 to TRBJ1-2; possibly TRBD1 for D (6 bases). Trimming stripped 2 bases from V and 4 bases from J, with 23 bases between. Germline CDR1 reads LGHNA; CDR2 reads YSLEER. This CDR3 region has 18 residues. CDR3 in DNA: TGCGCCAGCAGCCAACAACGAAGGACGGACAGCCCAATCTATGGCTACACCTTC. It is translated as CASSQQRRTDSPIYGYTF.

This clone is labeled medium-sized. This sequence joins TRBV6-1 and TRBJ2-2; 7 positions match TRBD1. CDR3 length: 15 residues. With V trimmed by 7 bases and J by 7 bases, 12 bases remained unmatched. Germline-derived CDR1 and CDR2 are MNHNS and SASEGT. The CDR3, as DNA: TGTGCCAGCATATATACAGGGGAAATAGGCGGGGAGCTGTTTTTT. Translated, it gives CASIYTGEIGGELFF.

The table lists this clone with many counts. The rearrangement joins TRBV5-1 to TRBJ1-4; D may be TRBD1 (5 bases). Looked up from germline, CDR1 is SGHRS and CDR2 is YFSETQ. V was clipped by 7 bases and J by 10 bases, with 20 bases between them. The CDR3 covers 14 residues. The CDR3 DNA is TGCGCCAGCGAAGAGGGGACGCTCGATGGAAAACTGTTTTTT. Amino acids: CASEEGTLDGKLFF.

The sample holds many counts of this clone. This rearrangement joins TRBV6-2 or TRBV6-3 to TRBJ1-2; tentatively, D is TRBD1 (5 bases). The CDR3 is 12 amino acids. The germline CDR1 and CDR2 sequences are MNHEY and SVGEGT. Trimming left V 6 bases short and J 8 bases short, with 13 bases between. DNA for the CDR3: TGTGCCAGCAGAGACAGTTACCGGGGCTACACCTTC. Its protein is CASRDSYRGYTF.

This clone was observed many times. V is TRBV7-2 and J is TRBJ2-5, with D unresolved. Trimming left V 3 bases short and J 5 bases short, with 7 bases between. The CDR3 is made up of 12 amino acids. CDR1 is SGHTA, CDR2 FQGNSA, per germline. CDR3 DNA sequence: TGTGCCAGCAGCTTCTCGCGGGAGACCCAGTACTTC. It encodes CASSFSRETQYF.

This clone came up many times. The chain joins TRBV6-1 to TRBJ2-1, with unresolved D. Germline CDR1 MNHNS, CDR2 SASEGT. The V end lost 6 bases, the J end lost 5 bases, and 11 bases lay between the germline ends. CDR3 size: 13 residues. As DNA, the CDR3 is TGTGCCAGCAGCGGATCACGGGACAATGAGCAGTTCTTC. It specifies CASSGSRDNEQFF.

Comments on this clone: Because it lacks the conserved phenylalanine or tryptophan at the end, this CDR3 is likely a read error. The CDR3 is CASSPVRGEYSYEQYL. The CDR3 nucleotides are TGTGCCAGCAGCCCAGTGAGGGGCGAATACTCCTACGAGCAGTACTTA. This sequence joins TRBV11-1 and TRBJ2-7, with D possibly being TRBD1 or TRBD2 (5 bases each). The CDR3 has 16 residues. V was trimmed by 5 bases and J by 0 bases, leaving 17 bases between them. CDR1 and CDR2 from the germline V gene are SGHAT and FQDESV (reference sequence).

This clone was counted at least ten times. The gene calls are TRBV7-2 and TRBJ2-5, with 10 bases fitting TRBD2. The CDR3 runs to 17 residues. The germline V gene encodes CDR1 SGHTA and CDR2 FQGNSA. V was clipped by 3 bases and J by 5 bases; unmatched bases: 12. The CDR3 loop is CASSFGASGSLTETQYF. For the CDR3, the DNA is TGTGCCAGCAGCTTCGGTGCTAGCGGGAGTTTGACGGAGACCCAGTACTTC.

V usage is TRBV6-1 and J usage is TRBJ1-6; D perhaps matches TRBD1 (6 bases). Deletions cut 3 bases from V and 8 bases from J, with 20 bases between. CDR1 and CDR2 from the germline V gene are MNHNS and SASEGT. The CDR3 spans 17 residues. The CDR3 DNA reads as TGTGCCAGCAGTGATTTCTGCCGCGGGACATGGTATTCACCCCTCCACTTT. Its protein is CASSDFCRGTWYSPLHF.

The chain employs TRBV10-1 and TRBJ2-2; a possible D gene is TRBD1 (6 bases). Between the trimmed V and J ends, which lost 4 bases and 7 bases, there was a span of 13 bases. The CDR3 is 14 amino acids. Germline V gives CDR1 WNHNN, CDR2 SYGVQD (reference sequence). The CDR3 region is CASSGHQGYGELFF. Here the CDR3 DNA reads TGCGCCAGCAGTGGACATCAGGGGTACGGGGAGCTGTTTTTT.

At least ten counts were recorded for this clone. CDR3 sequence: CASSFSGYTEAFF. The CDR3 nucleotides read TGTGCCAGCAGTTTCAGTGGTTACACTGAAGCTTTCTTT. The chain recombines TRBV12-3 or TRBV12-4 with TRBJ1-1; D is unresolved. Trimming left V 3 bases short and J 3 bases short, with 8 bases between. This CDR3 has 13 residues.

This clone was detected many times. CDR3 residues: CASSLGQTSTDTQYF. The CDR3 DNA sequence: TGTGCCAGCAGCTTGGGCCAGACTAGCACAGATACGCAGTATTTT. This rearrangement joins TRBV11-3 to TRBJ2-3, with unresolved D. Germline V CDR1 and CDR2: SGHNT, YENEEA. There are 15 residues in the CDR3. Trimming removed 3 bases from V and 0 bases from J, with 10 bases in between. Drawing the rest from reference TRBV11-3 and TRBJ2-3, the complete variable domain is EAGVVQSPRYKIIEKKQPVAFWCNPISGHNTLYWYLQNLGQGPELLIRYENEEAVDDSQLPKDRFSAERLKGVDSTLKIQPAELGDSAVYLCASSLGQTSTDTQYFGPGTRLTVL.

This clone was seen a handful of times. One end of the junction is discordant with germline, which a read error may explain. CDR3 in amino acids: CASSFGQVRETQYF. CDR3 nucleotides: TGCGCCAGCAGTTTCGGGCAGGTAAGGGAGACCCAGTACTTC. V is TRBV28 and J is TRBJ2-5; D unclear. The CDR3 sequence is 14 residues long. Germline CDR1 MDHEN, CDR2 SYDVKM.

In regard to this clone: One end of the junction varies from germline; a read error may be responsible. The chain has TRBV10-3 and TRBJ2-6; 8 bases map to TRBD1. CDR1 is ENHRY, CDR2 SYGVKD, per germline. This CDR3 has 19 amino acids. CDR3 amino acids: CAISRGTGARGSGANVLNF. The CDR3 region has the DNA TGTGCCATCAGTCGGGGGACAGGAGCCAGAGGCTCTGGGGCCAACGTCCTGAATTTC.

Comments on this clone: This may come from a read error, since a much larger clone is one base off. The chain joins TRBV20-1 to TRBJ1-4; the D is unclear. V was cut by 8 bases and J by 8 bases, with 15 bases left in between. The CDR3 contains 12 residues. Germline V gives CDR1 DFQATT, CDR2 SNEGSKA (reference sequence). The CDR3 DNA reads TGCAGTTACCGGACGGAAGGGGAAAAACTGTTTTTT. Its translation is CSYRTEGEKLFF.

This clone came up many times. This chain joins TRBV5-1 and TRBJ2-7, with 11 bases lining up with TRBD1. This CDR3 contains 17 residues. Germline lookup yields CDR1 SGHRS and CDR2 YFSETQ. The junction had 11 bases not matched to a gene; V was cut back by 5 bases and J by 1 base. For the CDR3, the DNA is TGCGCCAGCAGTTTTAACCCCGGGACAGGGGGGTCCTACGAGCAGTACTTC. Protein sequence: CASSFNPGTGGSYEQYF.

This clone came up once. The chain combines TRBV18 with TRBJ1-1; 7 bases line up with TRBD1. The trim removed 5 bases at V and 4 bases at J, leaving 4 bases unmatched. This CDR3 region has 13 residues. Germline CDR1 is KGHSH and CDR2 is LQKENI. CDR3 region: CASSSQGGTEAFF. CDR3 nucleotide sequence: TGTGCCAGCTCAAGTCAGGGGGGCACTGAAGCTTTCTTT.